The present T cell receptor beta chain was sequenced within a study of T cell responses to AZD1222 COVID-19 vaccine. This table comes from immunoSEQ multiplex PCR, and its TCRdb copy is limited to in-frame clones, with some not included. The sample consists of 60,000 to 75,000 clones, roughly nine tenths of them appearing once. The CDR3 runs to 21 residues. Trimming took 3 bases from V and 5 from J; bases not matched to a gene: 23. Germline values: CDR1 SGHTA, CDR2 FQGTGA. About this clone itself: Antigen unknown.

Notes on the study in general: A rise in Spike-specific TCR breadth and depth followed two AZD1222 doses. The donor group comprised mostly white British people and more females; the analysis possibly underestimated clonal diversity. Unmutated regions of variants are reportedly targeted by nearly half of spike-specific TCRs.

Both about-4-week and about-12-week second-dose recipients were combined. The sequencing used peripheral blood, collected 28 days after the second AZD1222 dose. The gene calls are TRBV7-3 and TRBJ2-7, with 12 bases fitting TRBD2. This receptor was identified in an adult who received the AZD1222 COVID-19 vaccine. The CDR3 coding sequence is TGTGCCAGCAGCTTCCGCCGGGACAGGCTGACTAGCGGGAGAGTCTACGACGAGCAGTACTTC. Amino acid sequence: CASSFRRDRLTSGRVYDEQYF.